Presented here are 13 T cell receptor beta chains from one specimen sequenced in a study of shared clonotypes between healthy human individuals. Libraries were prepared by immunoSEQ multiplex PCR; TCRdb keeps only in-frame clonotypes and omits some of them. The sample has hundreds of thousands of clones; around 97% are singletons. The sequenced sample was naive CD4+ T cells sorted from blood. Specified subset: CD45RA+ positively selected. The receptors come from a young woman in good health.

The chain uses TRBV5-1 and TRBJ2-2; 10 positions match TRBD1. Germline CDR1 and CDR2: SGHRS and YFSETQ. CDR3 size: 17 residues. V trimming: 4 bases; J trimming: 3 bases; junction bases outside the gene matches: 9. This chain's CDR3 is CASSQVSGTGDTGELFF. As DNA, the CDR3 is TGCGCCAGCAGCCAAGTGTCCGGGACAGGGGACACCGGGGAGCTGTTTTTT.

The chain carries TRBV2 and TRBJ1-4; no clear D. The CDR3 covers 16 residues. Trimming took off 2 bases at V and 0 bases at J, with 10 bases between the two ends. Germline values: CDR1 SNHLY, CDR2 FYNNEI. In DNA, the CDR3 is TGTGCCAGCAGTGAACGCTCCGGGGCAACTAATGAAAAACTGTTTTTT. This gives the protein CASSERSGATNEKLFF.

This CDR3 is CASSPGDSLDQPQHF. The CDR3 DNA reads as TGTGCCAGCAGTCCGGGGGACAGCTTGGATCAGCCCCAGCATTTT. The chain links TRBV27 to TRBJ1-5; TRBD1 agrees at 7 bases. The CDR3 contains 15 residues. V lost 5 bases and J lost 5; bases outside the gene matches: 9. Germline CDR1 MNHEY, CDR2 SMNVEV (reference sequence).

This CDR3 is CASSYSYRGRTEAFF. The CDR3 DNA follows: TGTGCCAGCAGTTACTCTTACAGGGGACGGACTGAAGCTTTCTTT. The chain has TRBV6-5 and TRBJ1-1; 7 bases match TRBD1. The CDR3 loop spans 15 amino acids. Germline V gene sequence: CDR1 MNHEY, CDR2 SVGAGI. The V and J ends lost 0 bases and 5 bases, in that order; junction bases with no gene match: 6.

The chain couples TRBV2 to TRBJ1-2; 7 positions match TRBD1. Germline-derived CDR1 and CDR2 are SNHLY and FYNNEI. After removal of 6 bases from V and 4 bases from J, the junction contained 8 bases not matched to a gene. The CDR3 sequence is 14 residues long. The CDR3 region has the DNA TGTGCCAGCAGAACGGATGGGACAGCCTATGGCTACACCTTC. Translation: CASRTDGTAYGYTF.

This clone appeared once. This sequence joins TRBV13 and TRBJ1-2, with 11 bases matching TRBD1. The CDR3 length is 18 residues. The J segment lost 4 bases and the V segment lost 5 bases, leaving 15 bases of the junction unmatched. Germline lookup yields CDR1 PRHDT and CDR2 FYEKMQ (reference sequence). The CDR3 nucleotides are TGTGCCAGCAGCATGACGGGGACAGGGGGTTCATGGGGCTATGGCTACACCTTC. This translates into CASSMTGTGGSWGYGYTF.

The J gene is TRBJ2-7, the V gene TRBV20-1; no reliable D call. CDR3 length: 10 amino acids. Germline-derived CDR1 and CDR2 are DFQATT and SNEGSKA (reference sequence). V was shortened by 3 bases and J by 6 bases, with 6 bases between the two germline ends. CDR3 DNA: TGCAGTGCTAGTTTGCTCGAGCAGTACTTC. Its protein is CSASLLEQYF.

The chain couples TRBV5-4 to TRBJ1-2; TRBD1 might be the D (6 bases). V dropped 3 bases and J dropped 1 base, with 13 bases sitting between them. From germline, CDR1 is SGHNT and CDR2 YYREEE (reference sequence). This CDR3 comprises 15 residues. This CDR3 reads CASSSLTGFNYGYTF. CDR3 in DNA: TGTGCCAGCAGCTCATTGACAGGATTTAACTATGGCTACACCTTC.

The chain links TRBV29-1 to TRBJ1-5; TRBD1 might be the D (5 bases). The CDR3 has 14 amino acids. Germline V CDR1 and CDR2: SQVTM, ANQGSEA. V shed 4 bases and J shed 6 bases, with 16 bases lying between them. The DNA for the CDR3 is TGCAGCGTTGGGACGGGGGGGATAAGTCAGCCCCAGCATTTT. Its protein product is CSVGTGGISQPQHF.

The chain couples TRBV4-1 to TRBJ2-5; 15 nucleotides match TRBD2. Germline CDR1 and CDR2: MGHRA and YSYEKL. J was trimmed by 4 bases and V by 3 bases; bases with no gene match: 0. The CDR3 length is 15 residues. The CDR3 bases are TGCGCCAGCAGCCAGGGACTAGCGGGAGGAGAGACCCAGTACTTC. Translating gives CASSQGLAGGETQYF.

The V gene is TRBV30, the J gene TRBJ2-3; TRBD1 aligns across 11 bases. The CDR3 length is 14 residues. Germline V gives CDR1 GTSNPN, CDR2 SVGIG (reference sequence). Germline trimming cut 7 bases from V and 5 bases from J; bases unmatched to any gene: 8. The CDR3 here is CAFRDRGGLDTQYF. The CDR3 nucleotides read TGTGCCTTCCGGGACAGGGGGGGACTAGATACGCAGTATTTT.

The chain combines TRBV7-8 with TRBJ1-1, with 7 positions matching TRBD1. The CDR3 contains 15 residues. V was pared by 2 bases and J by 4 bases, with 7 bases of the junction left unmatched. Per germline, CDR1 SGHVS and CDR2 FQNEAQ. The CDR3 nucleotides are TGTGCCAGCAGCTTACAAACAGGGGTATTCACTGAAGCTTTCTTT. It yields the protein CASSLQTGVFTEAFF.

The chain is built from TRBV28 and TRBJ2-5; a weak D match, TRBD2 (5 bases). The J call may be in error: the DNA end matches TRBJ2-7 better. CDR3 length: 16 residues. Germline CDR1 and CDR2: MDHEN and SYDVKM. The CDR3 loop reads CASSFPVEDSTYEQYF. As DNA, the CDR3 is TGTGCCAGCAGTTTCCCCGTGGAGGATTCTACCTACGAGCAGTACTTC.